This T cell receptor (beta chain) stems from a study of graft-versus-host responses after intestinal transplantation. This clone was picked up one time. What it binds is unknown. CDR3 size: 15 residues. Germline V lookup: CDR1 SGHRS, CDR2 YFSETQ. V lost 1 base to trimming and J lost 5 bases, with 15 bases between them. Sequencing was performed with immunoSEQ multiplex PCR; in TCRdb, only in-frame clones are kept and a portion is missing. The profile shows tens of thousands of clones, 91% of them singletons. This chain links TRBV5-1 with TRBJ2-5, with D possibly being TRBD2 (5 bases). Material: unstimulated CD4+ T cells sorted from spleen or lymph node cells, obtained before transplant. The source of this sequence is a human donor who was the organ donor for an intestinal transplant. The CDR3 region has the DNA TGCGCCAGCAGCTTGTCGGGGAATTCCCCGGAGACCCAGTACTTC. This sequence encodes CASSLSGNSPETQYF.